The rows below give T cell receptor beta chains drawn from one sample of a study of neurological immune-mediated disorders. TCRdb independently ran MiXCR on the 5' RACE reads; one entry per CDR3 protein. The table includes 55,000 to 70,000 distinct CDR3 sequences, about 10% detected once. The sequencing input was PBMCs. These receptors came from a male donor with HTLV-1-associated myelopathy (HAM/TSP). Each CDR3 is given with its conserved first and last residue. The order of the fields is J gene, V gene, clone size, D gene, CDR3 protein, CDR3 DNA. The D gene is left open where the match is weak. Not every row has a clone size; where given, it reads once, few, many or a size class.

TRBJ2-7	TRBV18	many	NA	CASSPPSGGHSLPFF	TGTGCCAGCTCACCACCCTCCGGGGGCCATTCCCTTCCCTTTTTC
TRBJ2-5	TRBV14	NA	NA	CASSQNRGTQYF	TGTGCCAGCAGCCAAAATCGGGGGACCCAGTACTTC
TRBJ2-5	TRBV20-1	many	NA	CSALDRIETQYF	TGCAGTGCTCTGGACAGAATAGAGACCCAGTACTTC
TRBJ2-4	TRBV3-1	many	TRBD2	CASSPLAGGLAKNIQYF	TGTGCCAGCAGCCCTCTAGCGGGGGGACTAGCCAAAAACATTCAGTACTTC
TRBJ2-3	TRBV5-5	few	NA	CASSPGLTSYGTDTQYF	TGTGCCAGCAGCCCGGGGCTTACTAGCTATGGGACAGATACGCAGTATTTT
TRBJ1-5	TRBV3-1	few	NA	CASSQDMVGNQPQHF	TGTGCCAGCAGCCAAGACATGGTTGGCAATCAGCCCCAGCATTTT
TRBJ1-1	TRBV5-6	many	NA	CASSLFSRNTEAFF	TGTGCCAGCAGCTTATTTTCGAGGAACACTGAAGCTTTCTTT
TRBJ2-1	TRBV19	many	NA	CASSTLLHNEQFF	TGTGCCAGTAGTACCCTTCTGCACAATGAGCAGTTCTTC
TRBJ1-1	TRBV20-1	many	NA	CSASQQNTEAFF	TGCAGTGCTAGCCAGCAGAACACTGAAGCTTTCTTT
TRBJ2-3	TRBV5-1	many	TRBD1	CASSRRTGNEDTQYF	TGCGCCAGCAGCAGAAGGACAGGGAATGAAGATACGCAGTATTTT
TRBJ1-3	TRBV29-1	many	NA	CSVESGPDTIYF	TGCAGCGTTGAATCGGGGCCTGACACCATATATTTT
TRBJ2-2	TRBV15	many	NA	CATSRVVSGNTGELFF	TGTGCCACCAGCAGAGTTGTTAGCGGGAACACCGGGGAGCTGTTTTTT
TRBJ1-2	TRBV18	NA	NA	CASSPQQGFYGYTF	TGTGCCAGCTCACCACAGCAGGGTTTCTATGGCTACACCTTC
TRBJ1-6	TRBV3-1	many	NA	CASSRTRDPTANSPLHF	TGTGCCAGCAGCCGAACCAGGGACCCCACGGCCAATTCACCCCTCCACTTT
TRBJ2-3	TRBV20-1	NA	NA	CSANPRSHSTDTQYF	TGCAGTGCGAACCCGAGAAGTCATAGCACAGATACGCAGTATTTT
TRBJ1-2	TRBV3-1	many	NA	CASSQAWQGRDYGYTF	TGTGCCAGCAGCCAAGCGTGGCAGGGTCGGGACTATGGCTACACCTTC
TRBJ2-1	TRBV6-2/TRBV6-3	many	TRBD2	CASNPGGPSNEQFF	TGTGCCAGCAATCCGGGGGGGCCTTCGAATGAGCAGTTCTTC
TRBJ2-7	TRBV5-1	many	NA	CASSRPQEKAHF	TGCGCCAGCAGCCGACCACAGGAAAAGGCACATTTC
TRBJ1-5	TRBV19	many	TRBD1	CASSPDRGGQPQHF	TGTGCCAGTAGTCCCGACAGGGGTGGGCAGCCCCAGCATTTT
TRBJ1-5	TRBV28	many	NA	CASRTQGQPNQPQHF	TGTGCCAGCAGAACACAGGGACAACCGAATCAGCCCCAGCATTTT
TRBJ1-1	TRBV10-3	many	NA	CAISGDRWAFF	TGTGCCATCAGCGGTGATAGATGGGCTTTCTTT
TRBJ1-1	TRBV7-2	many	NA	CASSLVFNTEAFF	TGTGCCAGCAGCTTAGTTTTCAACACTGAAGCTTTCTTT
TRBJ1-1	TRBV25-1	NA	NA	CAGSGGIATKAFF	TGTGCCGGCAGTGGAGGGATCGCCACTAAAGCTTTCTTT
TRBJ2-7	TRBV6-5	few	NA	CASSTPYEQYF	TGTGCCAGCTCCACTCCCTACGAGCAGTACTTC
TRBJ2-3	TRBV7-2	many	NA	CASSLSRDRGTDTQYF	TGTGCCAGCAGCTTATCCCGGGACCGGGGGACAGATACGCAGTATTTT
TRBJ1-3	TRBV10-3	many	NA	CAISEGVGNTIYF	TGTGCCATCAGTGAGGGAGTTGGAAACACCATATATTTT
TRBJ2-7	TRBV5-1	many	TRBD1	CASSSKGQDDEQYF	TGCGCCAGCAGCTCGAAAGGACAGGATGATGAGCAGTACTTC
TRBJ1-2	TRBV5-1	NA	TRBD1	CASSRQGHVDSCYTF	TGCGCCAGCAGCAGACAGGGACATGTCGACTCTTGCTACACCTTC
TRBJ2-7	TRBV6-2/TRBV6-3	many	NA	CASNKDSRLGYEQYF	TGTGCCAGCAACAAGGACAGTCGACTAGGTTACGAGCAGTACTTC
TRBJ1-1	TRBV5-1	many	NA	CASSLNWAANTEAFF	TGCGCCAGCAGCTTGAATTGGGCGGCGAACACTGAAGCTTTCTTT
TRBJ1-4	TRBV20-1	many	TRBD1	CSARDRGRLGEKLFF	TGCAGTGCTAGAGACAGGGGGCGCTTGGGTGAAAAACTGTTTTTT
TRBJ2-3	TRBV10-3	many	NA	CAISESSDTDTQYF	TGTGCCATCAGTGAGTCGTCTGACACAGATACGCAGTATTTT
TRBJ1-6	TRBV10-3	few	TRBD1	CASQGGNSPLHF	TGTGCCTCACAGGGGGGCAATTCACCCCTCCACTTT
TRBJ1-2	TRBV6-5	few	NA	CASSYMGVNYGYTF	TGTGCCAGCAGTTACATGGGAGTTAACTATGGCTACACCTTC
TRBJ2-1	TRBV6-2/TRBV6-3	NA	TRBD1	CATEAGTGGYNEQFF	TGTGCCACCGAAGCCGGGACAGGGGGATACAATGAGCAGTTCTTC
TRBJ2-1	TRBV20-1	many	NA	CSASSVGNNEQFF	TGCAGTGCTAGTAGCGTCGGTAACAATGAGCAGTTCTTC
TRBJ1-4	TRBV5-1	many	TRBD1	CASSQPGQAPEKLFF	TGCGCCAGCAGCCAACCGGGACAGGCCCCAGAAAAACTGTTTTTT
TRBJ1-6	TRBV5-1	many	TRBD1	CASSLGGQGRNSPLHF	TGCGCCAGCAGCTTAGGGGGACAGGGACGGAATTCACCCCTCCACTTT
TRBJ2-7	TRBV20-1	many	NA	CSGWRAGTPRGGQYF	TGCAGTGGGTGGCGAGCCGGGACACCCAGAGGGGGGCAGTACTTC
TRBJ1-2	TRBV5-1	many	NA	CASSRDGTRNYGYTF	TGCGCCAGCAGCCGGGACGGGACACGAAACTATGGCTACACCTTC
TRBJ2-2	TRBV7-6	many	NA	CASSHTAGELFF	TGTGCCAGCAGCCACACGGCCGGGGAGCTGTTTTTT
TRBJ2-1	TRBV14	many	TRBD2	CASSPPPLAGVYNEQFF	TGTGCCAGCAGCCCCCCCCCCCTAGCGGGGGTATACAATGAGCAGTTCTTC
TRBJ1-1	TRBV19	NA	TRBD1	CASSTGGSNTEAFF	TGTGCCAGTAGTACAGGGGGGTCGAACACTGAAGCTTTCTTT
TRBJ2-7	TRBV6-2/TRBV6-3	many	NA	CASSYLGVYEQYF	TGTGCCAGCAGTTACCTTGGGGTTTACGAGCAGTACTTC
TRBJ2-7	TRBV29-1	many	TRBD1	CSVESGGRQYF	TGCAGCGTTGAGTCAGGGGGCCGGCAGTACTTC
TRBJ2-7	TRBV5-1	many	TRBD2	CASSPRGGPSYEQYF	TGCGCCAGCAGCCCCCGGGGGGGTCCCTCCTACGAGCAGTACTTC
TRBJ1-4	TRBV5-1	many	TRBD1	CASSLDRGQVVEKLFF	TGCGCCAGCAGCCTCGACAGGGGGCAGGTGGTTGAAAAACTGTTTTTT
TRBJ2-7	TRBV5-1	many	TRBD2	CASSLRTSGGYEQYF	TGCGCCAGCAGCCTACGGACTAGCGGGGGCTACGAGCAGTACTTC
TRBJ1-2	TRBV27	many	TRBD1	CASSPTGVGYTF	TGTGCCAGCAGTCCTACAGGGGTCGGCTACACCTTC
TRBJ2-5	TRBV6-5	many	NA	CASSYFPGVEETQYF	TGTGCCAGCAGTTATTTTCCGGGGGTGGAAGAGACCCAGTACTTC
TRBJ1-2	TRBV7-2	many	TRBD1	CASSTTPGGGGGYTF	TGTGCCAGCAGCACAACCCCAGGGGGAGGGGGTGGCTACACCTTC
TRBJ2-1	TRBV9	many	NA	CASSVEGTGDNEQFF	TGTGCCAGCAGCGTAGAAGGGACGGGGGACAATGAGCAGTTCTTC